This TCR beta chain appears in the sequencing data of a study of T cell responses to AZD1222 COVID-19 vaccine. Germline-derived CDR1 and CDR2 are MNHEY and SMNVEV (reference sequence). The CDR3 runs to 15 residues. The J segment lost 7 bases and the V segment lost 6 bases, leaving 7 bases of the junction unmatched. Profiling relied on immunoSEQ multiplex PCR, and the TCRdb table lists in-frame clones only, not all of them. The sample lists around 180,000 clones, around 90% occurring once. Source: peripheral blood, taken on day 0 of AZD1222 vaccination. The rearrangement uses TRBV27 and TRBJ2-1; TRBD2 agrees at 12 bases. The source of this sequence is an adult in good health. CDR3 coding DNA: TGTGCCAGCAGCCCCAGGGGACTAGCGGGTAATGAGCAGTTCTTC. Protein: CASSPRGLAGNEQFF.